The 14 T cell receptor beta chains below come from one sample, sequenced in a study of blood T cell repertoires in COVID-19. Clones were sequenced by immunoSEQ multiplex PCR, and TCRdb holds only the in-frame ones, with some missing. This table has approximately 100,000 clones, 80% to 90% appearing once. Sequencing was carried out using PBMCs or T cells enriched from blood (not recorded which). These receptors all stem from a woman aged 45-59 years who had recovered from COVID-19.

The rearrangement joins TRBV28 to TRBJ1-2; 7 bases match TRBD1. The CDR3 has 14 residues. The V gene end was trimmed by 4 bases and the J gene end by 7 bases; junction bases not matched to a gene: 9. Germline V gene sequence: CDR1 MDHEN, CDR2 SYDVKM. The CDR3 coding sequence is TGTGCCAGCAGTTGGGGGAGGACAGGCGTTGGCTACACCTTC. Protein product: CASSWGRTGVGYTF.

CDR3: CATSAVPGQGTSTDTQYF. CDR3 sequence (DNA): TGTGCCACCAGTGCTGTCCCGGGACAGGGAACTAGCACAGATACGCAGTATTTT. The genes are TRBV24-1 and TRBJ2-3, with 9 bases that match TRBD1. Trimming removed 5 bases from V and 0 bases from J; junction bases left unmatched: 11. The germline V gene encodes CDR1 KGHDR and CDR2 SFDVKD. The CDR3 has 18 amino acids.

The chain has TRBV4-1 and TRBJ1-6; D not resolved. CDR3 length: 17 residues. Germline V gene lookup returns CDR1 MGHRA and CDR2 YSYEKL. The germline V and J ends were trimmed by 4 bases and 0 bases, with 13 bases remaining between them. Here the CDR3 reads CASSPRLPSSYNSPLHF. In nucleotides, the CDR3 is TGCGCCAGCAGCCCCCGGTTACCGAGCTCCTATAATTCACCCCTCCACTTT.

J is TRBJ2-6 and V is TRBV4-2; no reliable D call. V was cut by 3 bases and J by 0 bases, with 15 bases left in between. Germline CDR1 and CDR2: LGHNA and YNFKEQ. The CDR3 is made up of 18 amino acids. The CDR3 bases are TGTGCCAGCAGCCAGACACCCAATTCCAACTCTGGGGCCAACGTCCTGACTTTC. It translates to CASSQTPNSNSGANVLTF.

The J gene is TRBJ1-3, the V gene TRBV7-2; D gene uncertain. Germline V gives CDR1 SGHTA, CDR2 FQGNSA. Between the trimmed V and J ends, which lost 4 bases and 3 bases, there was a span of 13 bases. The length of the CDR3 is 15 residues. CDR3 DNA sequence: TGTGCCAGCAGCTCTCTACAGTACATTGGAAACACCATATATTTT. Translated: CASSSLQYIGNTIYF.

This chain links TRBV24-1 with TRBJ2-1, with 14 bases identical to TRBD2. The CDR3 contains 19 residues. V trimming: 0 bases; J trimming: 1 base; junction bases outside the gene matches: 4. Germline lookup yields CDR1 KGHDR and CDR2 SFDVKD. CDR3 in DNA: TGTGCCACCAGTGATTTGCGCCGGACTAGCGGGGGGTCCTACAATGAGCAGTTCTTC. Translation gives CATSDLRRTSGGSYNEQFF.

The V and J genes are TRBV30 and TRBJ2-3; D is possibly TRBD1 (5 bases). Trimming removed 0 bases from V and 4 bases from J, with 11 bases in between. There are 14 residues in the CDR3. Germline V CDR1 and CDR2: GTSNPN, SVGIG (reference sequence). The DNA for the CDR3 is TGTGCCTGGAGTGTAGGGGCGAAGGCAGATACGCAGTATTTT. Its protein is CAWSVGAKADTQYF.

The chain couples TRBV7-9 to TRBJ1-4; D perhaps matches TRBD1 (5 bases). Looked up from germline, CDR1 is SEHNR and CDR2 is FQNEAQ (reference sequence). V shed 2 bases and J shed 3 bases, with 13 bases lying between them. This CDR3 has 16 amino acids. In nucleotides, the CDR3 is TGTGCCAGCAGCTTAAGCCGGGGGAACGCTAATGAAAAACTGTTTTTT. Protein: CASSLSRGNANEKLFF.

V is TRBV19 and J is TRBJ2-7, with a weak D call TRBD1 (6 bases). The CDR3 is 15 residues long. V lost 7 bases to trimming and J lost 0 bases, with 16 bases between them. Germline V gene lookup returns CDR1 LNHDA and CDR2 SQIVND (reference sequence). CDR3 sequence: CASKRGQLSSYEQYF. For the CDR3, the DNA is TGTGCCAGTAAAAGAGGACAGCTGAGCTCCTACGAGCAGTACTTC.

The V call is TRBV6-2 or TRBV6-3, the J call TRBJ1-6; D is possibly TRBD1 (5 bases). There are 17 residues in the CDR3. The V and J ends lost 6 bases and 0 bases respectively, with 15 bases between them. CDR1 and CDR2 (germline): MNHEY, SVGEGT. As DNA, the CDR3 is TGTGCCAGCAGCCGGGGTCCGGGGGGCTCCTATAATTCACCCCTCCACTTT. Translation gives CASSRGPGGSYNSPLHF.

The chain combines TRBV28 with TRBJ2-7; D is perhaps TRBD1 (6 bases). The germline V gene has CDR1 MDHEN and CDR2 SYDVKM. The ends were cut back, 6 bases at V and 2 bases at J, with 8 bases in the middle. CDR3 length: 12 amino acids. CDR3 amino acids: CASRDSAYEQYF. The CDR3 nucleotides are TGTGCCAGCAGGGACAGTGCCTACGAGCAGTACTTC.

The chain links TRBV7-3 to TRBJ2-1; D perhaps matches TRBD2 (6 bases). The CDR3 extends over 12 amino acids. Between the trimmed V and J ends, which lost 3 bases and 10 bases, there was a span of 10 bases. Per the germline V gene, CDR1 is SGHTA and CDR2 is FQGTGA. The CDR3 region is CASSFLGGEQFF. CDR3 bases: TGTGCCAGCAGCTTCCTGGGAGGAGAGCAGTTCTTC. Supplemented by reference TRBV7-3 and TRBJ2-1, the full variable domain reads GAGVSQTPSNKVTEKGKYVELRCDPISGHTALYWYRQSLGQGPEFLIYFQGTGAADDSGLPNDRFFAVRPEGSVSTLKIQRTERGDSAVYLCASSFLGGEQFFGPGTRLTVL.

The gene calls are TRBV6-1 and TRBJ2-7; 9 nucleotides align to TRBD1. This CDR3 comprises 21 residues. CDR1 MNHNS and CDR2 SASEGT come from the germline V gene. Germline trimming cut 2 bases from V and 4 bases from J; bases unmatched to any gene: 24. Written as DNA, the CDR3 is TGTGCCAGCAGTGAATCCTCGTACGGCGTGGGACAGGGACCCAATTGGTACGAGCAGTACTTC. It encodes CASSESSYGVGQGPNWYEQYF.

This clone came up once. Here the CDR3 reads CASIISGQSYEQYF. CDR3 in DNA: TGTGCCAGCATCATTTCGGGACAGTCCTACGAGCAGTACTTC. The V and J genes are TRBV6-5 and TRBJ2-7, with 7 bases aligning to TRBD1. The ends lost 7 bases at V and 1 base at J; junction bases unmatched: 7. CDR1 is MNHEY and CDR2 is SVGAGI in the germline V gene. The CDR3 totals 14 residues.